Below, 15 T cell receptor beta chains from the same sample are listed, as sequenced in a study of T cell repertoires in cytomegalovirus infection (dated by TCRdb to the late 2010s). The treatment or condition label on this specimen signifies: in vitro stimulation with specific CMV peptide epitopes to enrich CMV-specific T cells. The antigens for these receptors are not known. The sequencing machine was an Illumina HiSeq 1500. Starting from the raw public reads, TCRdb applied fastp trimming at Q25, assembled clones with MiXCR and retained in-frame beta chains. One record per CDR3 amino acid sequence lists the most common genes and DNA. The sample records approximately 350,000 distinct CDR3 sequences, around a third of which are singletons. The ten biggest clones cover approximately 12% of the sample. Specimen: cultured PBMCs, collected from culture after CMV antigen stimulation. These receptors were obtained from a human donor in good health (CMV status not recorded). Some clones in this sample may be carry-over from other donors' samples.

This clonotype has just a few counts. The chain is built from TRBV6-2 or TRBV6-3 and TRBJ2-1; D uncertain. The V and J ends lost 5 bases and 7 bases respectively, with 9 bases between them. Per the germline V gene, CDR1 is MNHEY and CDR2 is SVGEGT. The CDR3 is made up of 12 amino acids. The CDR3 sequence is CASSRLGNEQFF. The CDR3 nucleotides read TGTGCCAGCAGTCGGCTAGGGAATGAGCAGTTCTTC.

V gene TRBV7-8 combines with J gene TRBJ1-2, with 7 bases that match TRBD1. J gave up 5 bases and V 1 base, and 4 bases lay outside the gene matches. Per the germline V gene, CDR1 is SGHVS and CDR2 is FQNEAQ. The CDR3 has 14 residues. The CDR3 nucleotides are TGTGCCAGCAGCTTAGTAGTGACAGGGTATGGCTACACCTTC. Its translation: CASSLVVTGYGYTF.

The chain combines TRBV11-1 with TRBJ1-5, with D unclear. This CDR3 spans 15 amino acids. V was shortened by 1 base and J by 1 base, with 8 bases between the two germline ends. CDR1 and CDR2 from the germline V gene are SGHAT and FQDESV (reference sequence). The CDR3 protein is CASSLGPESNQPQHF. The CDR3 DNA reads as TGTGCCAGCAGCTTAGGTCCAGAGAGCAATCAGCCCCAGCATTTT.

This rearrangement joins TRBV4-2 to TRBJ2-4; D unclear. The CDR3 spans 13 residues. The ends were cut back, 4 bases at V and 8 bases at J, with 12 bases in the middle. The germline V gene encodes CDR1 LGHNA and CDR2 YNFKEQ. CDR3 nucleotide sequence: TGTGCCAGCAGCCCCCCTGTGGTGGACATTCAGTACTTC. Translated, it gives CASSPPVVDIQYF.

Concerning this clonotype: One junction end disagrees with the germline gene, perhaps due to a read error. V gene TRBV7-2 combines with J gene TRBJ2-5, with a weak D call TRBD2 (6 bases). Germline V CDR1 and CDR2: SGHTA, FQGNSA. The CDR3 loop spans 14 amino acids. CDR3 sequence: CAGSPQRAQETQYF. The CDR3 DNA reads TGTGCCGGCAGCCCCCAGCGGGCTCAAGAGACCCAGTACTTC.

This clonotype was observed a few times. The chain uses TRBV6-1 and TRBJ2-7; TRBD1 matches at 7 bases. CDR3 length: 13 residues. Germline loops: CDR1 MNHNS, CDR2 SASEGT. The V segment lost 5 bases and the J segment 7 bases; nucleotides outside the gene matches: 8. The CDR3 DNA reads as TGTGCCAGCAGTCCTTCTTACAGGGGAGAGCAGTACGTC. Its protein is CASSPSYRGEQYV.

This clonotype was detected many times. The chain uses TRBV6-2 or TRBV6-3 and TRBJ2-2; D is unresolved. Germline values: CDR1 MNHEY, CDR2 SVGEGT. The CDR3 has 15 amino acids. Deletions cut 7 bases from V and 3 bases from J, with 15 bases between. CDR3 loop: CASKIGPLYTGELFF. The CDR3 DNA is TGTGCCAGCAAAATCGGACCGCTATACACCGGGGAGCTGTTTTTT.

In its sample, this clonotype was seen a few times. V is TRBV4-3 and J is TRBJ1-2; D perhaps matches TRBD1 (5 bases). V lost 3 bases to trimming and J lost 6 bases, with 23 bases between them. CDR1 and CDR2 from the germline V gene are LGHNA and YSLEER. The length of the CDR3 is 17 residues. CDR3 region: CASSHDRGMIVSNGYTF. The CDR3 DNA sequence: TGCGCCAGCAGCCATGACCGGGGGATGATTGTCTCGAATGGCTACACCTTC.

The chain joins TRBV7-8 to TRBJ1-4, with D hard to call. Looked up from germline, CDR1 is SGHVS and CDR2 is FQNEAQ. The CDR3 covers 15 residues. V lost 5 bases and J lost 1, with 11 bases in between. DNA for the CDR3: TGTGCCAGCAGCACCCCAGCCGAAACTAATGAAAAACTGTTTTTT. It encodes CASSTPAETNEKLFF.

The chain recombines TRBV12-5 with TRBJ1-1, with D possibly being TRBD1 (5 bases). CDR3 length: 14 amino acids. The V gene lost 5 bases and the J gene lost 5 bases, with 15 bases spanning the gap. Germline V gives CDR1 LGHNT, CDR2 FRNRAP. The CDR3 reads CASGPDRRLTEAFF. The CDR3 DNA is TGTGCTAGTGGTCCCGACAGACGGTTGACTGAAGCTTTCTTT.

The sample holds a few counts of this clonotype. This chain connects TRBV7-3 to TRBJ2-1; D perhaps matches TRBD2 (7 bases). CDR3 length equals 14 residues. V lost 1 base to trimming and J lost 6 bases, with 10 bases between them. Per germline, CDR1 SGHTA and CDR2 FQGTGA. This CDR3 is CASSLNREGNEQFF. As DNA, the CDR3 is TGTGCCAGCAGCTTAAACAGGGAGGGCAATGAGCAGTTCTTC.

The CDR3 loop reads CSARSPGGSYEQYV. In nucleotides, the CDR3 is TGCAGTGCTAGATCTCCAGGGGGCTCCTACGAGCAGTACGTC. This chain connects TRBV20-1 to TRBJ2-7, with 7 bases lining up with TRBD1. CDR1 DFQATT and CDR2 SNEGSKA come from the germline V gene (reference sequence). Unmatched junction bases numbered 4, after V lost 2 bases and J lost 0 bases. The CDR3 runs 14 residues.

J is TRBJ2-1 and V is TRBV24-1; D unclear. V was clipped by 1 base and J by 13 bases, with 7 bases between them. CDR1 is KGHDR, CDR2 SFDVKD, per germline. The CDR3 has 11 residues. The CDR3 DNA reads as TGTGCCACCAGTGATTTCGCGATACAGTTCTTC. Translating gives CATSDFAIQFF.

This clonotype was seen more than once but under ten times. The gene calls are TRBV7-2 and TRBJ1-5; 9 bases agree with TRBD1. The CDR3 runs 13 residues. The germline CDR1 and CDR2 sequences are SGHTA and FQGNSA. After removal of 5 bases from V and 5 bases from J, the junction contained 1 base not matched to a gene. The CDR3 protein is CASSRTGDQPQHF. Here the CDR3 DNA reads TGTGCCAGCAGCAGGACAGGGGATCAGCCCCAGCATTTT.

The chain links TRBV15 to TRBJ2-7; a possible D gene is TRBD1 (6 bases). Germline CDR1 is LNHNV and CDR2 is YYDKDF (reference sequence). The CDR3 contains 14 residues. V shed 1 base and J shed 2 bases, with 9 bases lying between them. Written as DNA, the CDR3 is TGTGCCACCAGCAGAGTAGAGGGGGCCTACGAGCAGTACGTC. It codes for CATSRVEGAYEQYV.